Listed here are 3 T cell receptor beta chains from one sample, sequenced in a study of T cells in Graves' hyperthyroidism and ophthalmopathy. Authors of the study amplified TCR beta CDR3 regions from RNA transcripts. Initially, a first-round RT-PCR of the TCR CDR3 employed the HTBI primer set. TCRdb re-called the multiplex PCR reads through MiXCR, storing one row per CDR3 protein. This sample has roughly 720,000 distinct CDR3 sequences; roughly 17% occur once, and the top ten carry roughly 16%. The sequenced sample was blood. The receptor source for this set is a man over 45 with Graves' hyperthyroidism.

This clonotype showed up just a few times. This chain links TRBV7-6 with TRBJ1-4; D is undetermined. The CDR3 consists of 14 residues. Germline V gene lookup returns CDR1 SGHVS and CDR2 FNYEAQ. V dropped 5 bases and J dropped 3 bases, with 10 bases sitting between them. The CDR3 is CASSQLGANEKLFF. The CDR3 DNA is TGTGCCAGCAGCCAGCTGGGAGCTAATGAAAAACTGTTTTTT.

The genes are TRBV28 and TRBJ2-7; D remains ambiguous. The germline V gene encodes CDR1 MDHEN and CDR2 SYDVKM. The CDR3 is 18 amino acids. Trimming pared 3 bases from V and 6 bases from J, leaving 27 bases between. CDR3 amino acids: CASSFQRPDPEAWVEQYF. CDR3 nucleotide sequence: TGTGCCAGCAGTTTCCAGAGACCCGATCCAGAAGCCTGGGTCGAGCAGTACTTC. Filled out from reference TRBV28 and TRBJ2-7, the complete variable domain reads DVKVTQSSRYLVKRTGEKVFLECVQDMDHENMFWYRQDPGLGLRLIYFSYDVKMKEKGDIPEGYSVSREKKERFSLILESASTNQTSMYLCASSFQRPDPEAWVEQYFGPGTRLTVT.

This clonotype has a handful of counts. The gene calls are TRBV28 and TRBJ2-1, with TRBD1 matching over 8 bases. J lost 7 bases, V lost 2 bases, and 7 bases had no gene match. Germline V lookup: CDR1 MDHEN, CDR2 SYDVKM. The CDR3 runs to 15 residues. The CDR3 loop is CASSLLTGQENEQFF. Written as DNA, the CDR3 is TGTGCCAGCAGTTTACTTACGGGACAGGAAAATGAGCAGTTCTTC.